Below are 26 T cell receptor beta chains sequenced from a single sample in a study of blood T cell repertoires in COVID-19. Clones were sequenced by immunoSEQ multiplex PCR, and TCRdb holds only the in-frame ones, with some missing. The repertoire holds approximately 150,000 clones, with 87% as singletons. Source material: PBMCs or T cells enriched from blood (not recorded which). These receptors all come from a middle-aged woman who had been exposed to COVID-19.

The V call is TRBV7-2, the J call TRBJ1-6; the D gene is possibly TRBD1 (5 bases). The germline V gene encodes CDR1 SGHTA and CDR2 FQGNSA. CDR3 length: 16 residues. V was shortened by 2 bases and J by 4 bases, with 12 bases between the two germline ends. CDR3 DNA: TGTGCCAGCAGCTTATTTAGTACAGGATATAATTCACCCCTCCACTTT. Encoded protein: CASSLFSTGYNSPLHF.

The chain employs TRBV2 and TRBJ2-3; 7 bases fit TRBD2. Per the germline V gene, CDR1 is SNHLY and CDR2 is FYNNEI. The CDR3 extends over 11 amino acids. In DNA form, the CDR3 reads TGTGCTGAGCGGGGAACAGATACGCAGTATTTT. Translation gives CAERGTDTQYF.

The chain employs TRBV19 and TRBJ1-5; D might be TRBD1 (5 bases). There are 13 residues in the CDR3. The germline CDR1 and CDR2 sequences are LNHDA and SQIVND (reference sequence). V lost 5 bases to trimming and J lost 4 bases, with 9 bases between them. The DNA of the CDR3 is TGTGCCAGTAGTTATGACAGAAATCAGCCCCAGCATTTT. This codes for CASSYDRNQPQHF.

The gene calls are TRBV5-1 and TRBJ2-7, with 10 bases fitting TRBD1. The germline CDR1 and CDR2 sequences are SGHRS and YFSETQ. V was pared by 4 bases and J by 2 bases, with 6 bases of the junction left unmatched. The CDR3 runs to 15 residues. The CDR3 protein is CASSSRTGGPYEQYF. In DNA, the CDR3 is TGCGCCAGCAGCAGCCGGACAGGGGGGCCCTACGAGCAGTACTTC.

This chain connects TRBV29-1 to TRBJ1-5; D remains unclear. The germline gives CDR1 SQVTM, CDR2 ANQGSEA. The CDR3 covers 13 residues. V was clipped by 0 bases and J by 5 bases, with 8 bases between them. CDR3 sequence: CSVEDNSDQPQHF. Here the CDR3 DNA reads TGCAGCGTTGAAGACAACAGTGATCAGCCCCAGCATTTT.

This clone was detected only a few times. The rearrangement uses TRBV7-9 and TRBJ1-3; D perhaps matches TRBD1 (6 bases). Trimming removed 5 bases from V and 5 bases from J, with 16 bases in between. The germline V gene has CDR1 SEHNR and CDR2 FQNEAQ (reference sequence). This CDR3 has 15 amino acids. Here the CDR3 reads CASSEPGHIRNTIYF. The CDR3 region has the DNA TGTGCCAGCAGCGAACCGGGACACATAAGAAACACCATATATTTT.

The chain recombines TRBV19 with TRBJ1-2; 10 bases are shared with TRBD1. The length of the CDR3 is 15 residues. The germline V gene encodes CDR1 LNHDA and CDR2 SQIVND (reference sequence). The ends lost 4 bases at V and 7 bases at J; junction bases unmatched: 9. CDR3: CASSKTGDRGRGYTF. CDR3 nucleotide sequence: TGTGCCAGTAGTAAGACCGGGGACAGGGGTCGTGGCTACACCTTC.

The chain is built from TRBV4-1 and TRBJ2-1, with D possibly being TRBD1 (5 bases). CDR1 is MGHRA, CDR2 YSYEKL, per germline. Between the trimmed V and J ends, which lost 1 base and 6 bases, there was a span of 13 bases. This CDR3 is built from 15 residues. The CDR3 DNA is TGCGCCAGCAGCCAAGGAGGTTCGCAGGGCAATGAGCAGTTCTTC. It specifies CASSQGGSQGNEQFF.

The chain is built from TRBV5-4 and TRBJ1-4; D gene uncertain. Germline V lookup: CDR1 SGHNT, CDR2 YYREEE (reference sequence). V was shortened by 1 base and J by 7 bases, with 11 bases between the two germline ends. This CDR3 comprises 14 residues. CDR3 sequence reads: CASSLTEGGEKLFF. The DNA for the CDR3 is TGTGCCAGCAGCTTGACAGAGGGCGGTGAAAAACTGTTTTTT.

The rearrangement links TRBV25-1 to TRBJ1-2; TRBD1 agrees at 7 bases. CDR3 length: 12 residues. J lost 7 bases, V lost 4 bases, and 3 bases had no gene match. Per germline, CDR1 MGHDK and CDR2 SYGVNS. The CDR3 DNA reads TGTGCCAGCAGTGGACAGGGACTTGGCTACACCTTC. It encodes CASSGQGLGYTF.

The rearrangement joins TRBV5-1 to TRBJ2-2; D perhaps matches TRBD1 (6 bases). The CDR3 contains 14 residues. Trimming took off 4 bases at V and 8 bases at J, with 15 bases between the two ends. Per germline, CDR1 SGHRS and CDR2 YFSETQ. CDR3 DNA sequence: TGCGCCAGCAGCACAGCAAACAGGGAAGGGGAGCTGTTTTTT. It yields the protein CASSTANREGELFF.

The J gene is TRBJ2-1, the V gene TRBV9; 11 nucleotides align to TRBD1. The V and J ends lost 2 bases and 8 bases, in that order; junction bases with no gene match: 3. The length of the CDR3 is 14 residues. Germline V gives CDR1 SGDLS, CDR2 YYNGEE. DNA for the CDR3: TGTGCCAGCAGCGTGGACAGGGGGCAGGATGAGCAGTTCTTC. Translation: CASSVDRGQDEQFF. The full variable domain, completed using reference TRBV9 and TRBJ2-1, is DSGVTQTPKHLITATGQRVTLRCSPRSGDLSVYWYQQSLDQGLQFLIQYYNGEERAKGNILERFSAQQFPDLHSELNLSSLELGDSALYFCASSVDRGQDEQFFGPGTRLTVL.

The chain couples TRBV27 to TRBJ2-7, with D perhaps TRBD1 (5 bases). This CDR3 spans 14 amino acids. Trimming took 5 bases from V and 2 from J, leaving 13 bases between them. From germline, CDR1 is MNHEY and CDR2 SMNVEV (reference sequence). Here the CDR3 reads CASSPDRSTYEQYF. In nucleotides, the CDR3 is TGTGCCAGCAGTCCTGACAGATCTACCTACGAGCAGTACTTC.

The chain has TRBV5-6 and TRBJ2-5; 9 bases match TRBD1. V dropped 4 bases and J dropped 5; count of bases not matched to a gene: 15. This CDR3 comprises 17 residues. Germline V gene lookup returns CDR1 SGHDT and CDR2 YYEEEE. The CDR3 DNA reads TGTGCCAGCAGCCTCACCGGGACAGGGAGTTTTACGGAGACCCAGTACTTC. The encoded protein is CASSLTGTGSFTETQYF.

The chain links TRBV3-1 (or the pseudogene TRBV3-2) to TRBJ2-1, with 8 bases lining up with TRBD1. Germline trimming cut 0 bases from V and 4 bases from J; bases unmatched to any gene: 8. Germline V CDR1 and CDR2: LGHDT, YNNKEL (reference sequence). This CDR3 is 17 amino acids long. The CDR3 DNA follows: TGTGCCAGCAGCCAAGATGAGACAGGGGTGGGTTACAATGAGCAGTTCTTC. It yields the protein CASSQDETGVGYNEQFF.

The chain carries TRBV9 and TRBJ2-1, with 7 bases aligning to TRBD2. Unmatched junction bases numbered 4, after V lost 0 bases and J lost 4 bases. Germline V CDR1 and CDR2: SGDLS, YYNGEE. The CDR3 consists of 15 residues. The CDR3 here is CASSVGRGRYNEQFF. The DNA for the CDR3 is TGTGCCAGCAGCGTAGGGCGGGGGAGGTACAATGAGCAGTTCTTC.

The chain combines TRBV27 with TRBJ1-4; maybe TRBD1 (6 bases). The germline V and J ends were trimmed by 7 bases and 5 bases, with 17 bases remaining between them. The CDR3 is 15 residues long. CDR1 and CDR2 from the germline V gene are MNHEY and SMNVEV (reference sequence). CDR3 bases: TGTGCCAGCACCACCTCGGCAGGGGTCAATGAAAAACTGTTTTTT. Protein product: CASTTSAGVNEKLFF.

J is TRBJ1-1 and V is TRBV19; no clear D. There are 15 residues in the CDR3. Deletions cut 4 bases from V and 1 base from J, with 13 bases between. CDR1 LNHDA and CDR2 SQIVND come from the germline V gene (reference sequence). This chain's CDR3 is CASSTYSSPNTEAFF. The DNA for the CDR3 is TGTGCCAGTAGTACCTATAGCTCCCCGAACACTGAAGCTTTCTTT.

The V call is TRBV7-6, the J call TRBJ2-7; 11 nucleotides agree with TRBD1. Germline V CDR1 and CDR2: SGHVS, FNYEAQ. This CDR3 is built from 15 residues. V gave up 5 bases and J gave up 0 bases; unmatched junction bases: 3. The CDR3 region has the DNA TGTGCCAGCAGCGAGGGACAGGGGGTCTCCTACGAGCAGTACTTC. It specifies CASSEGQGVSYEQYF.

CDR3 sequence (DNA): TGTGCCAGCAGGCTACAGGGAAATAATTCACCCCTCCACTTT. This sequence encodes CASRLQGNNSPLHF. This chain connects TRBV7-6 to TRBJ1-6; D perhaps matches TRBD1 (6 bases). The germline CDR1 and CDR2 sequences are SGHVS and FNYEAQ. V was pared by 6 bases and J by 5 bases, with 11 bases between. The CDR3 covers 14 residues.

This clone was seen only a few times. V and J are TRBV19 and TRBJ1-3, with D tentatively TRBD1 (5 bases). The germline V gene encodes CDR1 LNHDA and CDR2 SQIVND (reference sequence). The V end was cut by 10 bases, the J end by 4 bases, with 17 bases between. This CDR3 is built from 14 residues. The CDR3 sequence is CATRGAGAGNTIYF. In DNA, the CDR3 is TGTGCCACGAGGGGCGCGGGAGCCGGAAACACCATATATTTT.

The rearrangement links TRBV3-1 (or the pseudogene TRBV3-2) to TRBJ2-7; D not certain. There are 11 residues in the CDR3. In germline, CDR1 is LGHDT, CDR2 YNNKEL (reference sequence). Trimming took 3 bases from V and 7 from J, leaving 7 bases between them. This CDR3 is CASSQSREQYF. CDR3 DNA sequence: TGTGCCAGCAGCCAGTCGCGGGAGCAGTACTTC.

CDR3: CASRQLANADTQYF. In nucleotides, the CDR3 is TGTGCCAGCAGGCAACTAGCGAATGCAGATACGCAGTATTTT. The chain combines TRBV2 with TRBJ2-3, with TRBD2 identical over 7 bases. Germline CDR1 SNHLY, CDR2 FYNNEI. V was clipped by 6 bases and J by 4 bases; unmatched bases: 7. The CDR3 length is 14 residues.

The CDR3 spells CASRPGLAGSYEQYF. In nucleotides, the CDR3 is TGTGCCAGTAGGCCGGGACTAGCGGGCTCCTACGAGCAGTACTTC. The V gene is TRBV19, the J gene TRBJ2-7, with 12 bases matching TRBD2. CDR3 size: 15 residues. Germline V gives CDR1 LNHDA, CDR2 SQIVND (reference sequence). The V segment lost 6 bases and the J segment 0 bases; nucleotides outside the gene matches: 3.

The chain recombines TRBV4-1 with TRBJ1-1; possibly TRBD1 for D (5 bases). This CDR3 has 15 residues. Germline assignment: CDR1 MGHRA and CDR2 YSYEKL. The V end was cut by 6 bases, the J end by 5 bases, with 19 bases between. The CDR3 DNA reads TGCGCCAGCAGTCTCGGCAGGGTCGGGGGGACTGAAGCTTTCTTT. Its translation is CASSLGRVGGTEAFF.

The J gene is TRBJ2-5, the V gene TRBV28; 8 bases line up with TRBD1. Per germline, CDR1 MDHEN and CDR2 SYDVKM. This CDR3 has 14 residues. V shed 6 bases, J shed 5 bases, and the junction held 8 bases outside the gene matches. This CDR3 is CASSPPRTGETQYF. CDR3 in DNA: TGTGCCAGCAGCCCGCCGAGGACAGGGGAGACCCAGTACTTC.